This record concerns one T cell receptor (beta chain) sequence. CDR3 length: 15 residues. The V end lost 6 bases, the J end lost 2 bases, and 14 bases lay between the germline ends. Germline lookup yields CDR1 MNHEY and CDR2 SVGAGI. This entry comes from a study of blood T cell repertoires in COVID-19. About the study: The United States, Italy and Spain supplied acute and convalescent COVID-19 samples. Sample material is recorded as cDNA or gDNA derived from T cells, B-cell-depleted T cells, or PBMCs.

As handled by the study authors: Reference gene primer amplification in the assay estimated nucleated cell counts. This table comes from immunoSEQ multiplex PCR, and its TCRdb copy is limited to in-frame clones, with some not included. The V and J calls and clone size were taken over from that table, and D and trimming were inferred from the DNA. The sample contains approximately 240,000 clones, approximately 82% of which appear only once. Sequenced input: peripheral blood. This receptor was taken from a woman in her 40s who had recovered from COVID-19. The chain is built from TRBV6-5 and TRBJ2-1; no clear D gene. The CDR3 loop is CASSVRLRTYNEQFF. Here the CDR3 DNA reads TGTGCCAGCAGCGTGAGACTGAGGACCTACAATGAGCAGTTCTTC.